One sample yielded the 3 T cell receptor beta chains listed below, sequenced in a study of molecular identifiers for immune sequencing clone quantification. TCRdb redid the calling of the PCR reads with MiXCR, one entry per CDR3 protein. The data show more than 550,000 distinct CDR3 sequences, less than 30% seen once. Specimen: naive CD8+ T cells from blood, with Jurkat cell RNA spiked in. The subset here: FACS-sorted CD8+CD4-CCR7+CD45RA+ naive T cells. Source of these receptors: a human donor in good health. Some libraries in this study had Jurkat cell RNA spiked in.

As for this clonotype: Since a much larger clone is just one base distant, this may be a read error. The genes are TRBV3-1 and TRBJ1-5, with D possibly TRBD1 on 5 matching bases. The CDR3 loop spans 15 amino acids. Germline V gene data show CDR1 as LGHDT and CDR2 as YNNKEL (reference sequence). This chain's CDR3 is CASRQGEYSNQPQHF. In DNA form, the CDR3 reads TGTGCCAGCCGCCAAGGGGAGTATAGCAATCAGCCCCAGCATTTT.

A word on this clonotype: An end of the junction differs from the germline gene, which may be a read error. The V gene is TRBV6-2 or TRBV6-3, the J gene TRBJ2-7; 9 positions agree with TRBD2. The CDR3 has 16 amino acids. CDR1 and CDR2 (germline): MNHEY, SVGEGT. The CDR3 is CARSYSVLAGPYEQYF. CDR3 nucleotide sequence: TGTGCCCGCAGTTACTCGGTTCTAGCGGGGCCCTACGAGCAGTACTTC.

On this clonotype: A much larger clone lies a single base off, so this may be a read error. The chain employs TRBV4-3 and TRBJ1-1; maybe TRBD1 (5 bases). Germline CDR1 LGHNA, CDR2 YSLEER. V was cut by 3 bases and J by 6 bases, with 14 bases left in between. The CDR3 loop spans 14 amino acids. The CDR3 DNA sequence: TGCGCCAGCAGCCAGAGGGACGGGAGCGCTGAAGCTTTCTTT. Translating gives CASSQRDGSAEAFF.